A selection of T cell receptor beta chains follows, all from one sample in a study of long-term antiretroviral therapy in people with HIV. Produced via immunoSEQ multiplex PCR; TCRdb's table is partial and in-frame only. The repertoire holds tens of thousands of clones, with about 85% as singletons. The sequencing here drew on unsorted PBMCs, taken 3 years after starting antiretroviral therapy. The receptors here all came from a man between 40 and 49 years old with HIV. Both conserved end residues are part of each CDR3. A D gene is named only where the DNA matches it firmly. The listing skips clone size in some rows; elsewhere it reads once, few, many or a size class.

TRBJ2-2	TRBD1	TRBV30	.	TGTGCCTGGACGGACAGGGACACCGGGGAGCTGTTTTTT	CAWTDRDTGELFF
TRBJ2-4	.	TRBV29-1	.	TGCAGCGTTGAAGACTGGTTTGGGGGGAAAAACATTCAGTACTTC	CSVEDWFGGKNIQYF
TRBJ1-6	TRBD1	TRBV27	few	TGTGCCAGCAGTTTGGTGGGACAGGGAAATTCACCCCTCCACTTT	CASSLVGQGNSPLHF
TRBJ2-1	TRBD1	TRBV7-6	.	TGTGCCAGCAGCCTATCCGGGACAGGGAGTTACAATGAGCAGTTCTTC	CASSLSGTGSYNEQFF
TRBJ2-3	TRBD2	TRBV10-3	.	TGTGCCATCAGTGAGTTCGGACTAGCGGGCACAGATACGCAGTATTTT	CAISEFGLAGTDTQYF
TRBJ2-7	.	TRBV30	.	TGTGCCTGGAGACGGCAGGGGACCTACGAGCAGTACTTC	CAWRRQGTYEQYF
TRBJ2-1	TRBD1	TRBV29-1	.	TGCAGCGGAAGAGGGACAGGGGTATACAATGAGCAGTTCTTC	CSGRGTGVYNEQFF
TRBJ2-5	.	TRBV5-5	once	TGTGCCAGCAGCCCAACCTATGTTCGAGGGGCACGGGAGACCCAGTACTTC	CASSPTYVRGARETQYF
TRBJ1-1	.	TRBV5-8	once	TGTGCCAGCAGCTTGGCCATTCCGGGACACATGAACACTGAAGCTTTCTTT	CASSLAIPGHMNTEAFF
TRBJ2-3	.	TRBV11-3	.	TGTGCCAGCAGCTTAGATTTGGCTAGCCTCACAGATACGCAGTATTTT	CASSLDLASLTDTQYF
TRBJ1-3	.	TRBV5-8	.	TGTGCCAGCAGCCGGGACACACACTCTGGAAACACCATATATTTT	CASSRDTHSGNTIYF
TRBJ2-2	.	TRBV6-6	.	TGTGCCAGCTCCACCGGACCCAACACCGGGGAGCTGTTTTTT	CASSTGPNTGELFF
TRBJ2-7	TRBD1	TRBV2	.	TGTGCCAGCTGGGAGGGGACAGGGTACGAGCAGTACTTC	CASWEGTGYEQYF
TRBJ1-4	.	TRBV4-2	.	TGTGCCAGCAGCCAAGAAAGAGTTAGCGAAAAACTGTTTTTT	CASSQERVSEKLFF
TRBJ2-1	.	TRBV7-2	.	TGTGCCAGCAGCTTATACCCTAGCGTCTACAATGAGCAGTTCTTC	CASSLYPSVYNEQFF
TRBJ2-1	.	TRBV2	.	TGTGCCAGCAAGGGGGAAGAGAGCTACAATGAGCAGTTCTTC	CASKGEESYNEQFF
TRBJ2-3	.	TRBV7-2	.	TGTGCCAGCAGCTTAGCCCCGGGGAGCACAGATACGCAGTATTTT	CASSLAPGSTDTQYF
TRBJ2-7	TRBD1	TRBV28	.	TGTGCCAGCAGTTTTGGACAGGAAACCTACGAGCAGTACTTC	CASSFGQETYEQYF
TRBJ1-2	.	TRBV19	.	TGTGCCAGTAGTATTGTCGGTCCTAACTATGGCTACACCTTC	CASSIVGPNYGYTF
TRBJ1-2	.	TRBV6-1	.	TGTGCCAGCAGTACAGGATTTAACTATGGCTACACCTTC	CASSTGFNYGYTF
TRBJ2-3	.	TRBV7-9	.	TGTGCCAGCAGCTTAAGTAGGGGCCGAGATACGCAGTATTTT	CASSLSRGRDTQYF
TRBJ1-2	TRBD1	TRBV6-5	.	TGTGCCAGCAGCGAACAGGGGGAATGGTATGGCTACACCTTC	CASSEQGEWYGYTF
TRBJ2-2	.	TRBV5-5	.	TGTGCCAGCAGCTTCCTGACCGGGGAGCTGTTTTTT	CASSFLTGELFF
TRBJ2-1	.	TRBV7-8	.	TGTGCCAGCAGCTTAGGCGGGGGCCGGGGGAATGAGCAGTTCTTC	CASSLGGGRGNEQFF
TRBJ1-5	.	TRBV4-1	.	TGCGCCAGCAGCCAAGATCCCAGCCTAAATCAGCCCCAGCATTTT	CASSQDPSLNQPQHF
TRBJ2-1	.	TRBV29-1	.	TGCAGCGTTGAAGGGCAGCAGGTCGGGGAAACCTACAATGAGCAGTTCTTC	CSVEGQQVGETYNEQFF